These T cell receptor beta chains were read from a single sample in a study of blood T cell repertoires in COVID-19. TCRdb keeps only in-frame clones here, not all; method: immunoSEQ multiplex PCR. The sample records about 170,000 clones, 60% to 85% being singletons. Sequencing was performed on peripheral blood. Receptors originate from a man aged 55 to 69 with acute or convalescent COVID-19. Both conserved end residues are part of each CDR3. Fields, in order: clone size, D gene, J gene, V gene, CDR3 protein, CDR3 DNA. The D gene is left open where the match is weak. Some rows have no size entry. The others give once, few or many, or a class for an expanded clone.

>NA|NA|TRBJ1-4|TRBV12-3/TRBV12-4
CASTGTWAEKLFF
TGTGCCAGCACCGGGACATGGGCTGAAAAACTGTTTTTT
>NA|TRBD2|TRBJ2-1|TRBV7-2
CASSLRLAGGPGEQFF
TGTGCCAGCAGCTTAAGACTAGCGGGGGGGCCGGGTGAGCAGTTCTTC
>NA|TRBD2|TRBJ2-7|TRBV9
CASSPKTSGWHEQYF
TGTGCCAGCAGCCCGAAAACTAGCGGCTGGCACGAGCAGTACTTC
>NA|TRBD1|TRBJ2-7|TRBV6-5
CASSPGTDTYEQYF
TGTGCCAGCAGTCCCGGGACAGATACCTACGAGCAGTACTTC
>NA|TRBD1|TRBJ1-1|TRBV9
CASSALTGLNTEAFF
TGTGCCAGCAGCGCCCTGACAGGGTTGAACACTGAAGCTTTCTTT
>few|NA|TRBJ2-7|TRBV29-1
CSVVQANYEQYF
TGCAGCGTCGTACAGGCGAACTACGAGCAGTACTTC
>NA|NA|TRBJ1-2|TRBV4-1
CASSQSDGYTF
TGCGCCAGCAGCCAGTCGGATGGCTACACCTTC
>NA|NA|TRBJ2-5|TRBV9
CASSVGAAGRRGETQYF
TGTGCCAGCAGCGTAGGTGCAGCGGGACGAAGGGGGGAGACCCAGTACTTC
>NA|NA|TRBJ1-2|TRBV7-9
CASSLDVRNYGYTF
TGTGCCAGCAGCTTAGATGTCAGAAACTATGGCTACACCTTC
>NA|NA|TRBJ2-7|TRBV24-1
CATSDLNAEGSYEQYF
TGTGCCACCAGTGATTTAAACGCCGAGGGTAGTTACGAGCAGTACTTC
>NA|NA|TRBJ2-7|TRBV3-1/TRBV3-2
CASSQGIVQGIDEQYF
TGTGCCAGCAGCCAAGGAATTGTGCAGGGAATCGACGAGCAGTACTTC
>NA|TRBD2|TRBJ2-5|TRBV2
CASSSDPGLTKETQYF
TGTGCCAGCAGCTCAGACCCGGGACTAACAAAAGAGACCCAGTACTTC
>NA|TRBD1|TRBJ1-5|TRBV30
CAWSQGGPQHF
TGTGCCTGGAGTCAGGGGGGGCCCCAGCATTTT
>NA|TRBD1|TRBJ1-5|TRBV2
CASRPGQSHNQPQHF
TGTGCCAGCAGGCCGGGACAGTCCCACAATCAGCCCCAGCATTTT
>NA|TRBD2|TRBJ2-1|TRBV29-1
CSGKTSGGPNSYNEQFF
TGCAGCGGCAAAACTAGCGGGGGGCCCAATTCCTACAATGAGCAGTTCTTC
>NA|NA|TRBJ2-2|TRBV6-5
CASSWGVTPGELFF
TGTGCCAGCAGTTGGGGGGTTACGCCCGGGGAGCTGTTTTTT
>NA|NA|TRBJ2-3|TRBV20-1
CSASKVASDTQYF
TGCAGTGCTAGTAAGGTAGCGTCAGATACGCAGTATTTT
>many|TRBD1|TRBJ2-7|TRBV14
CASSRPPGGPYEQYF
TGTGCCAGCAGCCGGCCCCCAGGGGGTCCCTACGAGCAGTACTTC
>NA|TRBD1|TRBJ1-5|TRBV6-5
CASEPGQLSNQPQHF
TGTGCCAGCGAACCGGGACAGCTTAGCAATCAGCCCCAGCATTTT
>NA|TRBD1|TRBJ1-4|TRBV19
CASSTQGTVGGEKLFF
TGTGCCAGTAGTACACAAGGGACAGTTGGGGGCGAAAAACTGTTTTTT
>NA|TRBD1|TRBJ2-7|TRBV7-8
CASSLGDRGSYEQYF
TGTGCCAGCAGCTTGGGGGACAGGGGATCCTACGAGCAGTACTTC
>NA|TRBD2|TRBJ2-1|TRBV5-1
CASGSGAPSYNEQFF
TGCGCCAGCGGTAGCGGGGCACCATCCTACAATGAGCAGTTCTTC
>many|NA|TRBJ2-7|TRBV3-1/TRBV3-2
CASSPSTYEQYF
TGTGCCAGCAGCCCCTCGACTTACGAGCAGTACTTC
>NA|TRBD1|TRBJ1-2|TRBV6-5
CATTPQGVFGYTF
TGTGCCACCACCCCACAGGGGGTCTTTGGCTACACCTTC
>NA|TRBD2|TRBJ2-7|TRBV7-9
CASSLTSGITYEQYF
TGTGCCAGCAGCCTTACTAGCGGGATTACCTACGAGCAGTACTTC
>NA|TRBD1|TRBJ2-2|TRBV27
CASRRGQGVNTGELFF
TGTGCCAGCAGGAGAGGACAGGGGGTAAACACCGGGGAGCTGTTTTTT
>NA|TRBD1|TRBJ2-2|TRBV5-1
CASSLGGQTGELFF
TGCGCCAGCAGCTTGGGGGGACAGACCGGGGAGCTGTTTTTT
>NA|TRBD2|TRBJ2-7|TRBV2
CASSLAGALYEQYF
TGTGCCAGCAGTCTAGCGGGGGCCCTGTACGAGCAGTACTTC
>NA|TRBD1|TRBJ1-1|TRBV6-5
CASSSGQVNTEAFF
TGTGCCAGCAGTAGTGGACAGGTGAACACTGAAGCTTTCTTT
>NA|TRBD1|TRBJ2-3|TRBV6-6
CASSYAAGGADTQYF
TGTGCCAGCAGTTACGCGGCAGGGGGCGCAGATACGCAGTATTTT